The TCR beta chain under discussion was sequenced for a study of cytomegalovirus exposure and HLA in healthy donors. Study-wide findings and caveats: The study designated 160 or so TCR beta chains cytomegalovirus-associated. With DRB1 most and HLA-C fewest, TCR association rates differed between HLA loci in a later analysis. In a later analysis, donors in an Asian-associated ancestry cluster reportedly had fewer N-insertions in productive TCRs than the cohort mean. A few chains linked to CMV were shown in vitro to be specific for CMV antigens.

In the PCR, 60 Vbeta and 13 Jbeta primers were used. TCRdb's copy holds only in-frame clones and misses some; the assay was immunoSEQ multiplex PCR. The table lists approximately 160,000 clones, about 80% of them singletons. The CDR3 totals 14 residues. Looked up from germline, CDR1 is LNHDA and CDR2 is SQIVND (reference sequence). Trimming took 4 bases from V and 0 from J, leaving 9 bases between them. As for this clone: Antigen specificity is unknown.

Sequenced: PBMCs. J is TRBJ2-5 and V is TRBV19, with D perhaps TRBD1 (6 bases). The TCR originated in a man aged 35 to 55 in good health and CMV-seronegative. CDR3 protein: CASSSTGHQETQYF. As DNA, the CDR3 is TGTGCCAGTAGTAGTACAGGGCACCAAGAGACCCAGTACTTC.